The 15 T cell receptor beta chains presented below share a single source sample, sequenced in a study of neurological immune-mediated disorders. One entry per CDR3 protein, called by TCRdb with MiXCR from the 5' RACE reads. The table shows tens of thousands of distinct CDR3 sequences, with 3.5% to 5.5% occurring only once. Sequenced: PBMCs. All receptors come from a man younger than 45 with multiple sclerosis.

The genes are TRBV30 and TRBJ1-1; 7 nucleotides agree with TRBD1. Germline lookup yields CDR1 GTSNPN and CDR2 SVGIG (reference sequence). The ends lost 2 bases at V and 7 bases at J; junction bases unmatched: 4. The CDR3 has 12 amino acids. The CDR3 nucleotides read TGTGCCTGGAGTTGGACAGGTTTTGAAGCTTTCTTT. This gives the protein CAWSWTGFEAFF.

This clonotype came up a few times. One base away lies a much larger clone, so this may be a sequencing read error. The chain combines TRBV13 with TRBJ2-4; 10 nucleotides match TRBD1. With V trimmed by 5 bases and J by 10 bases, 5 bases remained unmatched. This CDR3 has 13 residues. CDR1 and CDR2 from the germline V gene are PRHDT and FYEKMQ (reference sequence). The CDR3 is CASSRDRGEIQYF. The CDR3 DNA reads TGTGCCAGCAGCCGGGACAGGGGTGAAATTCAGTACTTC.

This clonotype was observed a few times. The J gene is TRBJ1-5, the V gene TRBV20-1; tentatively, D is TRBD1 (6 bases). The CDR3 spans 14 residues. CDR1 and CDR2 (germline): DFQATT, SNEGSKA (reference sequence). The V gene lost 2 bases and the J gene lost 3 bases, with 11 bases spanning the gap. This chain's CDR3 is CSARSDRNNQPQHF. The CDR3 nucleotides are TGCAGTGCTAGAAGTGACAGGAACAATCAGCCCCAGCATTTT.

In this sample, this clonotype turned up many times. J is TRBJ2-1 and V is TRBV4-1, with TRBD2 identical over 15 bases. Germline-derived CDR1 and CDR2 are MGHRA and YSYEKL. Germline trimming cut 5 bases from V and 6 bases from J; bases unmatched to any gene: 8. CDR3 length: 17 amino acids. The CDR3 sequence: CASSTRTSGGALNEQFF. Written as DNA, the CDR3 is TGCGCCAGCAGCACCCGGACTAGCGGGGGGGCCCTCAATGAGCAGTTCTTC.

In its sample, this clonotype was seen many times. The gene calls are TRBV20-1 and TRBJ1-2, with 9 positions matching TRBD1. The CDR3 is 15 amino acids. The V gene's germline CDR1 is DFQATT and CDR2 SNEGSKA (reference sequence). V lost 6 bases to trimming and J lost 7 bases; unmatched junction nucleotides: 15. Here the CDR3 reads CSAGGTGQRGGGYTF. In nucleotides, the CDR3 is TGCAGTGCCGGAGGGACAGGGCAACGAGGGGGTGGCTACACCTTC.

This clonotype was found many times. This rearrangement joins TRBV4-2 to TRBJ2-1; the match to TRBD2 covers 7 bases. The CDR3 has 15 residues. The germline gives CDR1 LGHNA, CDR2 YNFKEQ. J lost 8 bases, V lost 4 bases, and 11 bases had no gene match. CDR3 in amino acids: CASSPRGSGSDEQFF. The CDR3 DNA reads TGTGCCAGCAGCCCGCGGGGGAGCGGTTCCGATGAGCAGTTCTTC.

This clonotype was found many times. CDR3 amino acids: CASSPPGGIGYTF. The DNA for the CDR3 is TGTGCCAGCAGTCCCCCAGGGGGCATTGGCTACACCTTC. The J gene is TRBJ1-2, the V gene TRBV7-9; 8 positions agree with TRBD1. V lost 6 bases and J lost 7; bases outside the gene matches: 7. Germline CDR1 reads SEHNR; CDR2 reads FQNEAQ (reference sequence). The CDR3 totals 13 residues. Complete variable domain (other parts from reference TRBV7-9 and TRBJ1-2): DTGVSQNPRHKITKRGQNVTFRCDPISEHNRLYWYRQTLGQGPEFLTYFQNEAQLEKSRLLSDRFSAERPKGSFSTLEIQRTEQGDSAMYLCASSPPGGIGYTFGSGTRLTVV.

In this sample, this clonotype turned up many times. This chain uses TRBV5-1 with TRBJ1-1; D not resolved. CDR1 and CDR2 (germline): SGHRS, YFSETQ. The CDR3 is 13 amino acids. The V end lost 5 bases, the J end lost 2 bases, and 10 bases lay between the germline ends. The CDR3 bases are TGCGCCAGCAGTCACGACCGCAACACTGAAGCTTTCTTT. This gives the protein CASSHDRNTEAFF.

At least ten counts were recorded for this clonotype. The chain links TRBV3-1 to TRBJ1-2; no firm D call. Per germline, CDR1 LGHDT and CDR2 YNNKEL (reference sequence). The CDR3 contains 13 residues. V gave up 1 base and J gave up 5 bases, with 8 bases separating them. For the CDR3, the DNA is TGTGCCAGCAGCCAAGCCGATGGGTATGGCTACACCTTC. Its translation is CASSQADGYGYTF. Full variable domain (rest looked up from reference TRBV3-1 and TRBJ1-2): DTAVSQTPKYLVTQMGNDKSIKCEQNLGHDTMYWYKQDSKKFLKIMFSYNNKELIINETVPNRFSPKSPDKAHLNLHINSLELGDSAVYFCASSQADGYGYTFGSGTRLTVV.

The genes are TRBV20-1 and TRBJ2-1; D perhaps matches TRBD1 (6 bases). Between the trimmed V and J ends, which lost 6 bases and 0 bases, there was a span of 24 bases. CDR3 length: 18 residues. CDR1 and CDR2 (germline): DFQATT, SNEGSKA (reference sequence). In nucleotides, the CDR3 is TGCAGTGCCTCACTTTACAGGGCCGGACGTCCCTCCTACAATGAGCAGTTCTTC. Translation gives CSASLYRAGRPSYNEQFF.

This clonotype was seen many times. The chain carries TRBV29-1 and TRBJ1-1; TRBD1 might be the D (5 bases). The CDR3 is 13 amino acids. Germline loops: CDR1 SQVTM, CDR2 ANQGSEA. Trimming pared 4 bases from V and 1 base from J, leaving 10 bases between. In DNA, the CDR3 is TGCAGCGTTGCCAGCAGGGCGAACACTGAAGCTTTCTTT. This gives the protein CSVASRANTEAFF.

The table lists this clonotype with many counts. The chain uses TRBV10-3 and TRBJ2-1; TRBD2 aligns across 13 bases. The V segment lost 9 bases and the J segment 9 bases; nucleotides outside the gene matches: 8. Germline loops: CDR1 ENHRY, CDR2 SYGVKD. The CDR3 is 14 amino acids. The CDR3 spells CAIEGRLAGGEQFF. Written as DNA, the CDR3 is TGTGCCATTGAGGGCCGACTAGCGGGGGGTGAGCAGTTCTTC.

This chain connects TRBV20-1 to TRBJ2-1; no firm D call. Germline V lookup: CDR1 DFQATT, CDR2 SNEGSKA (reference sequence). Trimming left V 0 bases short and J 2 bases short, with 11 bases between. The CDR3 has 15 residues. The CDR3 region has the DNA TGCAGTGCTAGAGATGGCGGCACCCCCTACAATGAGCAGTTCTTC. It codes for CSARDGGTPYNEQFF.

This clonotype was counted between two and nine times. The chain employs TRBV7-9 and TRBJ1-5; TRBD1 is a possible D gene (6 bases). The CDR3 has 14 amino acids. The V end lost 1 base, the J end lost 7 bases, and 11 bases lay between the germline ends. Germline loops: CDR1 SEHNR, CDR2 FQNEAQ (reference sequence). DNA of the CDR3: TGTGCCAGCAGCTTAGAGGGGACAAGGCAGCCCCAGCATTTT. Protein: CASSLEGTRQPQHF. Variable domain in full (rest from reference TRBV7-9 and TRBJ1-5): DTGVSQNPRHKITKRGQNVTFRCDPISEHNRLYWYRQTLGQGPEFLTYFQNEAQLEKSRLLSDRFSAERPKGSFSTLEIQRTEQGDSAMYLCASSLEGTRQPQHFGDGTRLSIL.

This clonotype has ten or more counts. This sequence joins TRBV5-1 and TRBJ2-5; perhaps D is TRBD1 or TRBD2 (5 bases each). This CDR3 has 15 amino acids. Germline V gene data show CDR1 as SGHRS and CDR2 as YFSETQ. Trimming took off 1 base at V and 3 bases at J, with 13 bases between the two ends. The CDR3 coding sequence is TGCGCCAGCAGCTTGTCGGGACGGAAAGAAGAGACCCAGTACTTC. It yields the protein CASSLSGRKEETQYF.